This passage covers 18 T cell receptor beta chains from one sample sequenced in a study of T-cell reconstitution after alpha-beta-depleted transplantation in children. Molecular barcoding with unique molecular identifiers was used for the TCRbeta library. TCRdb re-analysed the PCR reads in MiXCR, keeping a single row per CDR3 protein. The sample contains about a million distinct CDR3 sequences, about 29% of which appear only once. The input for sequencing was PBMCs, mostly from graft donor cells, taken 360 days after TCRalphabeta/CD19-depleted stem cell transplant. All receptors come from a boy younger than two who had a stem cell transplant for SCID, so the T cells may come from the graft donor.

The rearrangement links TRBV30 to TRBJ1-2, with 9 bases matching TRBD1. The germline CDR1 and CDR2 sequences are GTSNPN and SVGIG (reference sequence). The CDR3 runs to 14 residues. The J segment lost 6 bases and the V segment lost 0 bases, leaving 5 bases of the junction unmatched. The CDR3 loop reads CAWSVWDRDDGYTF. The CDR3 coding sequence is TGTGCCTGGAGTGTATGGGACAGGGACGATGGCTACACCTTC.

The CDR3 region has the DNA TGCACCGGAGTCCTGCGGGTTCATTACAATGAGCAGTTCTTC. This sequence encodes CTGVLRVHYNEQFF. The J gene is TRBJ2-1, the V gene TRBV20-1, with D possibly being TRBD2 (5 bases). This CDR3 is built from 14 residues. Per the germline V gene, CDR1 is DFQATT and CDR2 is SNEGSKA (reference sequence).

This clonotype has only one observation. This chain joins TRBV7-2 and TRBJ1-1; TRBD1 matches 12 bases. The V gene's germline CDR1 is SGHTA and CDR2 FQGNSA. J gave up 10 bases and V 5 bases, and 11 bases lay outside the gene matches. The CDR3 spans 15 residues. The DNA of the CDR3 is TGTGCCAGCAGCCGCGCCGGGACAGGGGGCGGGGTAGCTTTCTTT. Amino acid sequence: CASSRAGTGGGVAFF. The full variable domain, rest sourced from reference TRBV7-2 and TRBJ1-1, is GAGVSQSPSNKVTEKGKDVELRCDPISGHTALYWYRQSLGQGLEFLIYFQGNSAPDKSGLPSDRFSAERTGGSVSTLTIQRTQQEDSAVYLCASSRAGTGGGVAFFGQGTRLTVV.

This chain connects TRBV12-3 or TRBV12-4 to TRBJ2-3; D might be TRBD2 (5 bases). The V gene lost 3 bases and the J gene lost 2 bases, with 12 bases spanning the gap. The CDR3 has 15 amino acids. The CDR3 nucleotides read TGTGCCAGCAGTTTTAATGGACTCTACACAGATACGCAGTATTTT. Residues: CASSFNGLYTDTQYF.

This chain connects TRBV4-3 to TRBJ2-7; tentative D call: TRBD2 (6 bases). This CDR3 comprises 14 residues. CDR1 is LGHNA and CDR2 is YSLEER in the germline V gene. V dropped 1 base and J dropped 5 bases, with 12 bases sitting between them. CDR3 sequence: CASSQGAGSHEQYF. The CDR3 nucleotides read TGCGCCAGCAGCCAAGGGGCGGGGAGCCACGAGCAGTACTTC.

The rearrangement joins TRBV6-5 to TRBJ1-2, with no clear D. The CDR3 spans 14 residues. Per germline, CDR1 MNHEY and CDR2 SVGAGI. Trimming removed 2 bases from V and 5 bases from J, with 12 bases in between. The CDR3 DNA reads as TGTGCCAGCAGTTACGGGTCTGGGAAGTATGGCTACACCTTC. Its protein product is CASSYGSGKYGYTF.

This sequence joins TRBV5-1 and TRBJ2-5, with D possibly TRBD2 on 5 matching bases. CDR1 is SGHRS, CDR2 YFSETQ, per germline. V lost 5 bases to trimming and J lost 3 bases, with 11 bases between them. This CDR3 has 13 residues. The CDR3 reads CASRRASEETQYF. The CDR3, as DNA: TGCGCCAGCAGGAGGGCGTCCGAAGAGACCCAGTACTTC.

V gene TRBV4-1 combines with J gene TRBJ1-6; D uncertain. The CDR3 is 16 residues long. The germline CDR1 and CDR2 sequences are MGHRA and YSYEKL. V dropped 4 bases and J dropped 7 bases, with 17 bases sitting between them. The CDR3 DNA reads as TGCGCCAGCAGCCTCAAGGGCACGGACGGGAATTCACCCCTCCACTTT. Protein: CASSLKGTDGNSPLHF.

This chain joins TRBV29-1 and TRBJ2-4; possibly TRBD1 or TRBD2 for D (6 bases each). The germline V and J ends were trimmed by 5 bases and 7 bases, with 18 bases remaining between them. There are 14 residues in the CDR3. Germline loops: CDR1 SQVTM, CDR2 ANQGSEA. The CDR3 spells CSVRGKARGNIQYF. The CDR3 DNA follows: TGCAGCGTTCGGGGGAAGGCAAGGGGGAACATTCAGTACTTC.

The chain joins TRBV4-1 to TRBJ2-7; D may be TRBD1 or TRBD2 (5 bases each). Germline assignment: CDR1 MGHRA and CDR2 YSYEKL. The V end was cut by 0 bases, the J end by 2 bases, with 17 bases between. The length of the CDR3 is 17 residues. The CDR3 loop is CASSQDRAGWGPYEQYF. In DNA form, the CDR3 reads TGCGCCAGCAGCCAAGATCGGGCAGGTTGGGGACCCTACGAGCAGTACTTC.

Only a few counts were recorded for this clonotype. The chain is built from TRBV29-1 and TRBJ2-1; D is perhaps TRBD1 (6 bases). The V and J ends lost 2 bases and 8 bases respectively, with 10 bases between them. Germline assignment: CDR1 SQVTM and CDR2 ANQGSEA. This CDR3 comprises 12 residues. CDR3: CSVEQGTDEQFF. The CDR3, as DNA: TGCAGCGTTGAACAGGGGACCGATGAGCAGTTCTTC.

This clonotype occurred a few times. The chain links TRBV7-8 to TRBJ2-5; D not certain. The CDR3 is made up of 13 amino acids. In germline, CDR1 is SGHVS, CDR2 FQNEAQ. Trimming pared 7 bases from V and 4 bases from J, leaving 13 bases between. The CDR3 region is CASTLRFPETQYF. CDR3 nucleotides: TGTGCCAGCACCCTGAGGTTCCCAGAGACCCAGTACTTC.

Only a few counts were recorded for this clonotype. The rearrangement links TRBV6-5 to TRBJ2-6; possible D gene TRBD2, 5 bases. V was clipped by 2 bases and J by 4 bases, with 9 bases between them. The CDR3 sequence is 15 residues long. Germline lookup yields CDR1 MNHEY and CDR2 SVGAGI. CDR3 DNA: TGTGCCAGCAGTTACGGCCGAGGGGGGGCCAACGTCCTGACTTTC. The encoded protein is CASSYGRGGANVLTF.

CDR3 sequence: CASIFQGGTEAFF. The CDR3 region has the DNA TGCGCCAGCATCTTTCAGGGTGGCACTGAAGCTTTCTTT. The chain joins TRBV5-1 to TRBJ1-1; D perhaps matches TRBD1 (5 bases). Between the trimmed V and J ends, which lost 6 bases and 4 bases, there was a span of 13 bases. Germline assignment: CDR1 SGHRS and CDR2 YFSETQ. The CDR3 spans 13 residues. Filled out from reference TRBV5-1 and TRBJ1-1, the complete variable domain reads KAGVTQTPRYLIKTRGQQVTLSCSPISGHRSVSWYQQTPGQGLQFLFEYFSETQRNKGNFPGRFSGRQFSNSRSEMNVSTLELGDSALYLCASIFQGGTEAFFGQGTRLTVV.

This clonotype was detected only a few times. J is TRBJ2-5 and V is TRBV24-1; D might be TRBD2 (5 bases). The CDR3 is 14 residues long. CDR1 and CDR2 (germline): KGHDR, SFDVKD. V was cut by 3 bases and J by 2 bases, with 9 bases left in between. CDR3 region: CATSDARGQETQYF. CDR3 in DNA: TGTGCCACCAGTGATGCCCGGGGACAAGAGACCCAGTACTTC.

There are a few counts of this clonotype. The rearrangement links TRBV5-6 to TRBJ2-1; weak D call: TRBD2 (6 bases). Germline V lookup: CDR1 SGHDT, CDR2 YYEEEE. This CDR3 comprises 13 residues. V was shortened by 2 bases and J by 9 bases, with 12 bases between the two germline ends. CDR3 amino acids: CASSFYYGGEQFF. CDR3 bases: TGTGCCAGCAGCTTTTACTACGGGGGTGAGCAGTTCTTC.

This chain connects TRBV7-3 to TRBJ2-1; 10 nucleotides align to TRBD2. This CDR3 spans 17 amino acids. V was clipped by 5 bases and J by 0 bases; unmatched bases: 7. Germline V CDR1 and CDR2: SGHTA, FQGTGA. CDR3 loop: CASSMLAGVSSYNEQFF. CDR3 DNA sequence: TGTGCCAGCAGCATGCTAGCGGGGGTTAGCTCCTACAATGAGCAGTTCTTC.

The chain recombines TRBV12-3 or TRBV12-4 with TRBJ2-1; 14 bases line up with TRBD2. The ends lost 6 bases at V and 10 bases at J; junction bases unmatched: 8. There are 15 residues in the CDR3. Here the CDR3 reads CASRPRLAGGSEQFF. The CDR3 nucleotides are TGTGCCAGCAGACCTCGACTAGCGGGGGGGAGCGAGCAGTTCTTC.